What follows are 5 T cell receptor beta chains derived from one specimen sequenced in a study of blood T cell repertoires in COVID-19. Only in-frame clones appear in the TCRdb table, and some are missing; sequencing was by immunoSEQ multiplex PCR. The sample carries about 94,000 clones, about 86% recorded once. The sequenced material came from peripheral blood. These receptors were taken from a woman between 55 and 75 years old in a cohort sampled during active or convalescent COVID-19.

This chain uses TRBV5-1 with TRBJ2-5; 10 nucleotides agree with TRBD2. The CDR3 runs to 16 residues. V lost 1 base to trimming and J lost 2 bases; unmatched junction nucleotides: 5. CDR1 SGHRS and CDR2 YFSETQ come from the germline V gene. As DNA, the CDR3 is TGCGCCAGCAGCTTGAGGGTAGCGGGGGGTCAAGAGACCCAGTACTTC. It translates to CASSLRVAGGQETQYF.

This clone was seen a single time. This chain links TRBV6-2 or TRBV6-3 with TRBJ1-5, with D possibly matching TRBD1 (6 bases). The germline V and J ends were trimmed by 4 bases and 0 bases, with 16 bases remaining between them. This CDR3 is 17 amino acids long. CDR1 and CDR2 (germline): MNHEY, SVGEGT. This CDR3 reads CASSSLQGSHSNQPQHF. The CDR3 DNA sequence: TGTGCCAGCAGTTCACTACAGGGTAGCCATAGCAATCAGCCCCAGCATTTT.

The J gene is TRBJ2-7, the V gene TRBV12-3 or TRBV12-4; D gene uncertain. This CDR3 has 11 residues. V was cut by 6 bases and J by 2 bases, with 5 bases left in between. CDR3 protein: CASRRTYEQYF. The CDR3 nucleotides are TGTGCCAGCAGGAGAACCTACGAGCAGTACTTC.

This clone was seen more than once but under ten times. CDR3 protein: CASSVLSGGGSPLHF. The DNA for the CDR3 is TGTGCCAGTAGTGTTTTATCAGGGGGAGGTTCACCCCTCCACTTT. The chain couples TRBV19 to TRBJ1-6, with 7 bases matching TRBD1. The CDR3 runs 15 residues. Trimming took 5 bases from V and 9 from J; bases not matched to a gene: 10. The germline CDR1 and CDR2 sequences are LNHDA and SQIVND (reference sequence). The whole variable domain, filled in from reference TRBV19 and TRBJ1-6, reads DGGITQSPKYLFRKEGQNVTLSCEQNLNHDAMYWYRQDPGQGLRLIYYSQIVNDFQKGDIAEGYSVSREKKESFPLTVTSAQKNPTAFYLCASSVLSGGGSPLHFGNGTRLTVT.

The V call is TRBV19, the J call TRBJ2-6, with TRBD1 as a possible D gene (5 bases). CDR3 length: 17 amino acids. The germline CDR1 and CDR2 sequences are LNHDA and SQIVND (reference sequence). V lost 3 bases to trimming and J lost 4 bases, with 16 bases between them. The CDR3: CASSINPTGTGANVLTF. The CDR3 nucleotides read TGTGCCAGTAGTATCAACCCAACAGGTACCGGGGCCAACGTCCTGACTTTC.